Listed below are T cell receptor beta chains from one sample, sequenced in a study of CD8+ T cells in alopecia areata. Sequencing was performed with immunoSEQ multiplex PCR; in TCRdb, only in-frame clones are kept and a portion is missing. The data show about 270,000 clones, around three fifths seen once. Sample: CD4+ T cells sorted from blood, taken at week 52, from a patient treated with tofacitinib. The receptors were gathered from a human donor with alopecia areata. Both conserved end residues are part of each CDR3. D genes are given only for firm matches. Some rows mark clone size as missing; the rest say once, few, many or name a class of expanded clone.

v_gene	j_gene	d_gene	abundance	CDR3aa	CDR3nt
TRBV5-1	TRBJ1-4	.	.	CASSQNALEKLFF	TGCGCCAGCAGCCAAAATGCGCTTGAAAAACTGTTTTTT
TRBV7-2	TRBJ2-7	TRBD1	.	CASSFKTGTGSYEQYF	TGTGCCAGCAGCTTTAAAACCGGGACAGGTTCCTACGAGCAGTACTTC
TRBV6-6	TRBJ2-7	TRBD2	.	CATASGGYEQYF	TGTGCCACGGCTAGCGGGGGGTACGAGCAGTACTTC
TRBV9	TRBJ2-1	TRBD1	.	CASSIQGDEQFF	TGTGCCAGCAGCATACAGGGGGATGAGCAGTTCTTC
TRBV7-9	TRBJ2-7	.	.	CASSPRDHSHEQYF	TGTGCCAGCAGCCCACGGGACCACTCTCACGAGCAGTACTTC
TRBV4-2	TRBJ1-2	.	.	CASSQGPGNGYTF	TGTGCCAGCAGCCAAGGCCCGGGCAATGGCTACACCTTC
TRBV7-9	TRBJ1-6	.	.	CASSFRAPYNSPLHF	TGTGCCAGCAGCTTTAGGGCACCCTATAATTCACCCCTCCACTTT
TRBV30	TRBJ2-5	.	.	CAWSVGTDGAGETQYF	TGTGCCTGGAGTGTAGGGACCGATGGGGCAGGGGAGACCCAGTACTTC
TRBV11-2	TRBJ2-2	.	.	CASSPDRRVIPGELFF	TGTGCCAGCAGCCCGGACAGACGGGTAATCCCCGGGGAGCTGTTTTTT
TRBV30	TRBJ1-1	.	.	CAWIGQGLGEAFF	TGTGCCTGGATAGGGCAGGGTCTGGGTGAAGCTTTCTTT
TRBV30	TRBJ1-2	.	.	CAWSYGSGGTTTF	TGTGCCTGGAGCTACGGTTCGGGGGGAACGACTACCTTC
TRBV29-1	TRBJ1-3	.	few	CSVSRLDGNTIYF	TGCAGCGTTAGCCGGCTGGATGGAAACACCATATATTTT
TRBV27	TRBJ1-2	.	few	CASSWTTQRDYTF	TGTGCCAGCAGTTGGACGACCCAGAGGGACTACACCTTC
TRBV2	TRBJ2-5	TRBD2	few	CASRGPSGDLNQETQYF	TGTGCCAGCAGGGGGCCTAGCGGGGACCTAAACCAGGAGACCCAGTACTTC
TRBV5-4	TRBJ2-1	TRBD2	.	CASSKNSGGAYNEQFF	TGTGCCAGCAGCAAAAATAGCGGGGGGGCATACAATGAGCAGTTCTTC
TRBV7-6	TRBJ2-5	TRBD2	.	CASIQLSRRVGGETQYF	TGTGCCAGCATCCAACTTAGTCGGCGTGTGGGGGGGGAGACCCAGTACTTC
TRBV13	TRBJ2-5	TRBD2	once	CASSPRPLAAEETQYF	TGTGCCAGCAGCCCGAGGCCACTAGCGGCCGAAGAGACCCAGTACTTC
TRBV30	TRBJ1-1	.	.	CAWSRAEDTEAFF	TGTGCCTGGAGCCGGGCCGAGGACACTGAAGCTTTCTTT
TRBV29-1	TRBJ2-2	.	.	CSVAHHTGELFF	TGCAGCGTCGCACACCACACCGGGGAGCTGTTTTTT
TRBV5-1	TRBJ2-1	TRBD1	.	CASSPGQGGNEQFF	TGCGCCAGCAGCCCGGGACAGGGAGGCAATGAGCAGTTCTTC
TRBV5-1	TRBJ2-3	TRBD1	.	CASSPGTGGSGDTQYF	TGCGCCAGCAGCCCCGGGACAGGGGGTTCTGGAGATACGCAGTATTTT
TRBV29-1	TRBJ2-7	TRBD1	few	CSVAAGGLGSYEQYF	TGCAGCGTTGCGGCAGGGGGCCTCGGGTCCTACGAGCAGTACTTC